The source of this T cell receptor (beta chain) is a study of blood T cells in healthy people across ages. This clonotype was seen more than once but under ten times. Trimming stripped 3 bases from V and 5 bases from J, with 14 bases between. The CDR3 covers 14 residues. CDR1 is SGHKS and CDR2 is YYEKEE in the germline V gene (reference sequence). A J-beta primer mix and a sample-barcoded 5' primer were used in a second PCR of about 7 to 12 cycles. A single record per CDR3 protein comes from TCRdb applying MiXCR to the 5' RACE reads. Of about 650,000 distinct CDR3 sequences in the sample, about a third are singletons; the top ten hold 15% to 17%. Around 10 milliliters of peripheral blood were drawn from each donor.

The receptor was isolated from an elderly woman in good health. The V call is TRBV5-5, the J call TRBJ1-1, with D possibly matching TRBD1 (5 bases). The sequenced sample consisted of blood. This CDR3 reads CASSWDGMGTEAFF. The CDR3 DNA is TGTGCCAGCAGCTGGGACGGGATGGGTACTGAAGCTTTCTTT.